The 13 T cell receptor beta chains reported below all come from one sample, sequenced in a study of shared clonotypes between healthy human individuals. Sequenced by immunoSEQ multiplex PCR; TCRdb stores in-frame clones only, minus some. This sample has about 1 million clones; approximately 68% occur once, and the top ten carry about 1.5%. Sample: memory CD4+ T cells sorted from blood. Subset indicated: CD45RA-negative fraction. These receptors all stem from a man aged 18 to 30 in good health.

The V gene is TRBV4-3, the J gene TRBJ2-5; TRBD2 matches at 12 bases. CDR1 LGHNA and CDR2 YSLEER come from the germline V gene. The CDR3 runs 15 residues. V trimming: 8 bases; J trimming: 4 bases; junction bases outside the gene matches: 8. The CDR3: CASGLAGGPGETQYF. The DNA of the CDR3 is TGCGCCAGCGGTCTAGCGGGAGGGCCTGGAGAGACCCAGTACTTC.

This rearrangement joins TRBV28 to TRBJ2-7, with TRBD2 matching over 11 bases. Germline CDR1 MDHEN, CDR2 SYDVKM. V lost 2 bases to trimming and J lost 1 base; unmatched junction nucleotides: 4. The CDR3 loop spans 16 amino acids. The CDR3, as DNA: TGTGCCAGCAGTTTACAAGGACTAGCGGGTTCCTACGAGCAGTACTTC. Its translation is CASSLQGLAGSYEQYF.

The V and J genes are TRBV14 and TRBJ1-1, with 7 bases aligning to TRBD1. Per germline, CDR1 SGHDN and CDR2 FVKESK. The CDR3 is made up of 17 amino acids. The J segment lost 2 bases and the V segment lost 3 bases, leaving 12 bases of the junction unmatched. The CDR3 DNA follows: TGTGCCAGCAGCCACCTGGGGGAGGACAGGCCCAACACTGAAGCTTTCTTT. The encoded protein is CASSHLGEDRPNTEAFF.

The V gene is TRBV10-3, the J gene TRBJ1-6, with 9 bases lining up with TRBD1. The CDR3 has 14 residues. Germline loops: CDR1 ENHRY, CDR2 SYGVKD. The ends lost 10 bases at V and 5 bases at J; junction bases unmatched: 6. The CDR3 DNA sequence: TGTGCCACGAAGGGACAGGGAGATAATTCACCCCTCCACTTT. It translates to CATKGQGDNSPLHF.

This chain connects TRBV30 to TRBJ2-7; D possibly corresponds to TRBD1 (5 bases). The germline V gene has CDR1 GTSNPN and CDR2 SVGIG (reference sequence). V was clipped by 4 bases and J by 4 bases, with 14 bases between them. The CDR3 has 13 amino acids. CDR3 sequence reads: CAWTPGHQYEQYF. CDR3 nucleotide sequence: TGTGCCTGGACCCCAGGACACCAATACGAGCAGTACTTC.

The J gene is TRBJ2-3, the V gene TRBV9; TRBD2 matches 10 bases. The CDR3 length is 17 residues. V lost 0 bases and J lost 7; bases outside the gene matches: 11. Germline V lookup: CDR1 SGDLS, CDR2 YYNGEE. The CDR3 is CASSVEASGGPTNTQYF. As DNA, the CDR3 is TGTGCCAGCAGCGTAGAGGCTAGCGGGGGACCCACGAATACGCAGTATTTT.

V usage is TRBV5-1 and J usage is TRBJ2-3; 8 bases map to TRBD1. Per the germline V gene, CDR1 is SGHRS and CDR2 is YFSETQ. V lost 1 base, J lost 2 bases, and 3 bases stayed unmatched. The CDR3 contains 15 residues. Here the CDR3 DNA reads TGCGCCAGCAGCTTGCCACAGGGGGTCACAGATACGCAGTATTTT. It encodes CASSLPQGVTDTQYF.

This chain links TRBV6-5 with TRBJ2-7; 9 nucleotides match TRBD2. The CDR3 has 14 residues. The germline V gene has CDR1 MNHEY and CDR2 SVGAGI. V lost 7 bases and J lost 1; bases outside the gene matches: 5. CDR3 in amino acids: CASIDLAGSYEQYF. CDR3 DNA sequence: TGTGCCAGCATTGATCTAGCGGGATCCTACGAGCAGTACTTC.

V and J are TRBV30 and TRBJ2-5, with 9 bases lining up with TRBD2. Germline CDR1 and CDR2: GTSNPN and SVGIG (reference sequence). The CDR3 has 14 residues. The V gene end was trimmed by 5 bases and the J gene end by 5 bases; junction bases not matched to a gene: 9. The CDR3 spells CAWSGTSSFETQYF. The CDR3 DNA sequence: TGTGCCTGGTCAGGGACTAGCTCTTTCGAGACCCAGTACTTC.

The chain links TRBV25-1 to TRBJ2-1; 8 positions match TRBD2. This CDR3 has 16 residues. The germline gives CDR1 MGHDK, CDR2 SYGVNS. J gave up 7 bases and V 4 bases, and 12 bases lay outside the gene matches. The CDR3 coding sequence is TGTGCCAGCAGTGGGTTTAGCGGGAAAACGGGGAATGAGCAGTTCTTC. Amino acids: CASSGFSGKTGNEQFF.

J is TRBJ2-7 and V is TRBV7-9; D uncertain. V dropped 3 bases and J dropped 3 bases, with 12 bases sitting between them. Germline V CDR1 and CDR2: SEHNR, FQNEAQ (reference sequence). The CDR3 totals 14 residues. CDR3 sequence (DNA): TGTGCCAGCAGCTTGGGCATGAACAGCTACGAGCAGTACTTC. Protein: CASSLGMNSYEQYF.

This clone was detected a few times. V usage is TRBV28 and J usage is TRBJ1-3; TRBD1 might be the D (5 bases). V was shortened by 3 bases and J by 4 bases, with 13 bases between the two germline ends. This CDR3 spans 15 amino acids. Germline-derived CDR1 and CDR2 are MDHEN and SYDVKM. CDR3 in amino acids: CASSFFGGFGNTIYF. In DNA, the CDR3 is TGTGCCAGCAGTTTCTTCGGGGGGTTCGGAAACACCATATATTTT.

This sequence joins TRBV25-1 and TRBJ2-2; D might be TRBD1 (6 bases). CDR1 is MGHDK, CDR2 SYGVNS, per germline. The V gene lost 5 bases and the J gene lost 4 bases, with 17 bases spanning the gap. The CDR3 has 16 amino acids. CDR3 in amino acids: CASSHGQIFGTGELFF. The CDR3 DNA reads TGTGCCAGCAGTCATGGACAGATTTTTGGCACCGGGGAGCTGTTTTTT. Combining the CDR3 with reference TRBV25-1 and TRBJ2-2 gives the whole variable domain EADIYQTPRYLVIGTGKKITLECSQTMGHDKMYWYQQDPGMELHLIHYSYGVNSTEKGDLSSESTVSRIRTEHFPLTLESARPSHTSQYLCASSHGQIFGTGELFFGEGSRLTVL.